This T cell receptor (beta chain) was observed in a study of metastatic and nonmetastatic thyroid tumors. Study as a whole: Comparison of repertoires was carried out across blood and tumor or nodule tissue from malignant and benign thyroid patients.

Germline CDR1 SGHAT, CDR2 FQNNGV. This CDR3 is 15 amino acids long. The V and J ends lost 5 bases and 0 bases respectively, with 11 bases between them. Ahead of thyroid surgery, no patient had received treatment of any kind. Original processing notes: The authors used CDR3 differences across clinicopathological groups to build a distant-metastasis classifier for papillary thyroid cancer. TCRdb reanalyzed the PCR reads via MiXCR. TCRdb, rather than the study authors, made the V and J calls. The table lists over 3,000 clones, approximately 40% of them singletons. The chain couples TRBV11-2 to TRBJ1-3; no reliable D call. The sequence came from a male donor with papillary thyroid cancer or a benign thyroid nodule (not recorded which). Some clones in this sample may be carry-over from other donors' samples. What was sequenced was tumor tissue. The CDR3 region is CASSEDGNSGNTIYF. CDR3 nucleotide sequence: TGTGCCAGCAGCGAGGACGGGAACTCTGGAAACACCATATATTTT.